These 15 T cell receptor beta chains were all obtained from the same sample, sequenced in a study of T cell changes during pregnancy in multiple sclerosis. TCRdb's table, derived via immunoSEQ multiplex PCR, lists solely in-frame clones and lacks some. The sample has tens of thousands of clones; just over 90% are singletons. Material: peripheral blood, obtained in the third trimester of pregnancy. These receptors all stem from a female donor with multiple sclerosis, enrolled in a pregnancy study.

On this clone: One end of the junction does not line up with germline, which may come from a read error. The CDR3 loop is CASSLTSGRVYEQFF. DNA for the CDR3: TGTGCCAGCAGCCTAACTAGCGGGAGGGTTTATGAGCAGTTCTTC. This chain links TRBV7-3 with TRBJ2-1; 13 bases fit TRBD2. The CDR3 runs 15 residues. Germline V gene sequence: CDR1 SGHTA, CDR2 FQGTGA.

The chain joins TRBV5-4 to TRBJ1-1; tentative D call: TRBD1 (6 bases). This CDR3 is built from 15 residues. Deletions cut 3 bases from V and 0 bases from J, with 12 bases between. Germline CDR1 SGHNT, CDR2 YYREEE (reference sequence). For the CDR3, the DNA is TGTGCCAGCAGCTCTTGGACAGCAATGAACACTGAAGCTTTCTTT. This codes for CASSSWTAMNTEAFF.

This clone has only one observation. The chain combines TRBV2 with TRBJ2-2; 7 bases line up with TRBD2. Germline V gene lookup returns CDR1 SNHLY and CDR2 FYNNEI. CDR3 length equals 11 residues. With V trimmed by 8 bases and J by 7 bases, 1 base remained unmatched. DNA for the CDR3: TGTGCCAGCGCGGGAGTCGGGGAGCTGTTTTTT. Encoded protein: CASAGVGELFF. The whole variable domain, filled in from reference TRBV2 and TRBJ2-2, reads EPEVTQTPSHQVTQMGQEVILRCVPISNHLYFYWYRQILGQKVEFLVSFYNNEISEKSEIFDDQFSVERPDGSNFTLKIRSTKLEDSAMYFCASAGVGELFFGEGSRLTVL.

The rearrangement uses TRBV6-1 and TRBJ2-3; 8 bases are shared with TRBD1. J lost 5 bases, V lost 3 bases, and 1 base had no gene match. CDR3 length equals 13 residues. From germline, CDR1 is MNHNS and CDR2 SASEGT. CDR3 residues: CASSEGTGDTQYF. CDR3 coding DNA: TGTGCCAGCAGTGAGGGGACAGGAGATACGCAGTATTTT.

The V call is TRBV4-1, the J call TRBJ2-5; 14 positions agree with TRBD2. V trimming: 3 bases; J trimming: 5 bases; junction bases outside the gene matches: 23. The CDR3 length is 22 residues. Germline V lookup: CDR1 MGHRA, CDR2 YSYEKL. The DNA of the CDR3 is TGCGCCAGCAGCCACTCCATCCGACTAGCGGGAGGGCCTATTATTAGTAGGGAGACCCAGTACTTC. This sequence encodes CASSHSIRLAGGPIISRETQYF.

This chain uses TRBV18 with TRBJ2-7, with TRBD2 matching 10 bases. V dropped 3 bases and J dropped 7; count of bases not matched to a gene: 6. Germline values: CDR1 KGHSH, CDR2 LQKENI. This CDR3 comprises 14 residues. The chain's CDR3 is CASSPSAGGWEQYF. The CDR3 nucleotides read TGTGCCAGCTCACCTTCAGCGGGAGGGTGGGAGCAGTACTTC. Drawing the rest from reference TRBV18 and TRBJ2-7, the complete variable domain is NAGVMQNPRHLVRRRGQEARLRCSPMKGHSHVYWYRQLPEEGLKFMVYLQKENIIDESGMPKERFSAEFPKEGPSILRIQQVVRGDSAAYFCASSPSAGGWEQYFGPGTRLTVT.

The chain employs TRBV27 and TRBJ2-2; no reliable D call. This CDR3 has 16 amino acids. The V gene's germline CDR1 is MNHEY and CDR2 SMNVEV (reference sequence). Trimming pared 3 bases from V and 0 bases from J, leaving 11 bases between. The CDR3 is CASSFSTAANTGELFF. As DNA, the CDR3 is TGTGCCAGCAGTTTCAGCACAGCAGCGAACACCGGGGAGCTGTTTTTT.

This rearrangement joins TRBV18 to TRBJ1-2, with D unclear. CDR1 and CDR2 (germline): KGHSH, LQKENI. The germline V and J ends were trimmed by 3 bases and 3 bases, with 17 bases remaining between them. This CDR3 contains 16 residues. The CDR3 is CASSPPAGRRYYGYTF. The CDR3 DNA reads TGTGCCAGCTCACCGCCGGCGGGCAGACGATACTATGGCTACACCTTC.

The chain couples TRBV11-3 to TRBJ2-1, with D maybe TRBD1 (6 bases). V lost 4 bases and J lost 3, with 13 bases in between. Germline V CDR1 and CDR2: SGHNT, YENEEA. The CDR3 length is 15 residues. The CDR3 bases are TGTGCCAGCAGCTCCCGACAGGCCAGCTACAATGAGCAGTTCTTC. Its translation is CASSSRQASYNEQFF.

This clone has a single count. The rearrangement uses TRBV4-2 and TRBJ1-1; D remains unclear. Trimming took 1 base from V and 3 from J, leaving 24 bases between them. The CDR3 contains 19 residues. Germline V gives CDR1 LGHNA, CDR2 YNFKEQ. The CDR3 nucleotides are TGTGCCAGCAGCCAAGTCCCCGACGGACTCTACCCAACCCACACTGAAGCTTTCTTT. Translated: CASSQVPDGLYPTHTEAFF.

The chain recombines TRBV12-5 with TRBJ2-1; 8 positions agree with TRBD1. The germline gives CDR1 LGHNT, CDR2 FRNRAP. This CDR3 comprises 14 residues. V was clipped by 6 bases and J by 2 bases; unmatched bases: 3. CDR3 nucleotides: TGTGCTAGTGGACGGGACAGGCCCTACAATGAGCAGTTCTTC. Translation: CASGRDRPYNEQFF.

This clone was counted a single time. The gene calls are TRBV7-9 and TRBJ2-1, with D unclear. This CDR3 region has 13 residues. Germline V gives CDR1 SEHNR, CDR2 FQNEAQ (reference sequence). V was pared by 5 bases and J by 12 bases, with 17 bases between. The CDR3 DNA follows: TGTGCCAGCAGCCGTTACTCGTCTCCCTTGCAGTTCTTC. Translating gives CASSRYSSPLQFF.

The chain has TRBV5-4 and TRBJ2-1; 8 bases agree with TRBD2. V shed 0 bases, J shed 5 bases, and the junction held 4 bases outside the gene matches. The CDR3 has 15 residues. Germline-derived CDR1 and CDR2 are SGHNT and YYREEE (reference sequence). In nucleotides, the CDR3 is TGTGCCAGCAGCTTGGGCGGGAGGCTCCACAATGAGCAGTTCTTC. Its protein is CASSLGGRLHNEQFF.

This sequence joins TRBV27 and TRBJ1-3, with 8 bases lining up with TRBD1. The germline V gene encodes CDR1 MNHEY and CDR2 SMNVEV (reference sequence). V gave up 0 bases and J gave up 0 bases; unmatched junction bases: 4. This CDR3 is 17 amino acids long. Here the CDR3 reads CASSLSQGESSGNTIYF. The CDR3 DNA follows: TGTGCCAGCAGTTTATCACAGGGGGAGTCCTCTGGAAACACCATATATTTT.

The V and J genes are TRBV6-1 and TRBJ2-5; no firm D call. The CDR3 length is 13 residues. Germline V gene sequence: CDR1 MNHNS, CDR2 SASEGT. Trimming took 4 bases from V and 1 from J, leaving 7 bases between them. This CDR3 is CASSGGVQETQYF. In DNA, the CDR3 is TGTGCCAGCAGTGGAGGAGTCCAAGAGACCCAGTACTTC.